This entry concerns a single T cell receptor beta chain. Antigen specificity is unknown. A junction boundary mismatches the germline segment, possibly from a read error. The sample comes from a study of T cells in Graves' hyperthyroidism and ophthalmopathy. RNA transcripts yielded amplified TCR beta CDR3 regions. A first-round RT-PCR of the TCR CDR3 used the HTBI primer set. In TCRdb, the multiplex PCR reads were re-called with MiXCR into one record per CDR3 protein. Altogether around 660,000 distinct CDR3 sequences are present, 45% being singletons, with the ten largest covering approximately 7.2%. Study findings and constraints: The model foresaw ophthalmopathy a median around seven months prior to onset.

The CDR3 is made up of 18 amino acids. From germline, CDR1 is LNHNV and CDR2 YYDKDF (reference sequence). Sequenced input: peripheral blood or thyroid tissue (not recorded which). V and J are TRBV15 and TRBJ2-5, with 9 bases matching TRBD2. The TCR originated in an adult man with Graves' disease, either hyperthyroidism or ophthalmopathy (not recorded which). CDR3 residues: CAASRHLLISGGQETQYF. CDR3 in DNA: TGTGCCGCCAGCAGACACCTTCTGATAAGCGGGGGGCAAGAGACCCAGTACTTC.